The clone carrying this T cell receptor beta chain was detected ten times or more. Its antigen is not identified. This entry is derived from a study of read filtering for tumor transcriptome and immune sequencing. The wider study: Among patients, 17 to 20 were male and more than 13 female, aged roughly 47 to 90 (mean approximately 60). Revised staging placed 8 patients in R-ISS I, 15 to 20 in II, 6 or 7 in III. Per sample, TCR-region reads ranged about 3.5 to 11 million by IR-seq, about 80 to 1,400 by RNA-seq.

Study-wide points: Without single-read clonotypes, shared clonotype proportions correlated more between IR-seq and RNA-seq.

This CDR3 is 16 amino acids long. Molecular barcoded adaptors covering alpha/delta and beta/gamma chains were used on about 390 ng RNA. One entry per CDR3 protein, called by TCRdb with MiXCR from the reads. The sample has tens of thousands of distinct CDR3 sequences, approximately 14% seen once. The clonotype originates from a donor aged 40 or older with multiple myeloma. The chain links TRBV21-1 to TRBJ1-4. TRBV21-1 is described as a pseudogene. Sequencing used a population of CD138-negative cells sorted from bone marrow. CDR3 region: CASTEREAKEDEKLFF. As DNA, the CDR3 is TGTGCCAGCACCGAAAGGGAAGCGAAGGAGGATGAAAAACTGTTTTTT.